These T cell receptor beta chains were read from a single sample in a study of CD8+ T cells in alopecia areata. Measured with immunoSEQ multiplex PCR; TCRdb has only the in-frame clones, and not every one. Of about 180,000 clones in the sample, around half are singletons; the top ten hold 9.5% to 14%. The sample was CD8+ T cells sorted from blood, taken at week 24, from a patient treated with tofacitinib. These receptors all stem from a human donor with alopecia areata. The CDR3 runs from the conserved cysteine through the conserved F or W. Each record gives: clone size, J gene, D gene, V gene, CDR3 protein, CDR3 DNA. D genes are given only for firm matches. Clone sizes are given selectively: once, few, many, or a class where the clone is expanded.

abundance: -; j_gene: TRBJ2-3; d_gene: -; v_gene: TRBV23-1; CDR3aa: CASSQRRGSGDTQYF; CDR3nt: TGCGCCAGCAGTCAAAGACGGGGGAGTGGAGATACGCAGTATTTT
abundance: few; j_gene: TRBJ2-7; d_gene: -; v_gene: TRBV14; CDR3aa: CASSHGDGPYEQYF; CDR3nt: TGTGCCAGCAGCCATGGGGACGGACCCTACGAGCAGTACTTC
abundance: few; j_gene: TRBJ2-1; d_gene: TRBD1; v_gene: TRBV2; CDR3aa: CASSEGTGKFF; CDR3nt: TGTGCCAGCAGTGAGGGGACAGGCAAGTTCTTC
abundance: -; j_gene: TRBJ2-7; d_gene: -; v_gene: TRBV2; CDR3aa: CASQGTMAYEQYF; CDR3nt: TGTGCCAGCCAAGGTACAATGGCCTACGAGCAGTACTTC
abundance: -; j_gene: TRBJ2-3; d_gene: -; v_gene: TRBV30; CDR3aa: CAWSRADTQYF; CDR3nt: TGTGCCTGGAGTCGGGCGGATACGCAGTATTTT
abundance: -; j_gene: TRBJ2-3; d_gene: -; v_gene: TRBV4-3; CDR3aa: CASSQISTTHTQYF; CDR3nt: TGCGCCAGCAGCCAAATTAGTACTACACATACGCAGTATTTT
abundance: -; j_gene: TRBJ2-7; d_gene: TRBD2; v_gene: TRBV9; CDR3aa: CASSVGLAGFEQYF; CDR3nt: TGTGCCAGCAGCGTAGGACTAGCGGGGTTCGAGCAGTACTTC
abundance: -; j_gene: TRBJ2-7; d_gene: TRBD1; v_gene: TRBV4-1; CDR3aa: CASSQEGTGDGEQYF; CDR3nt: TGCGCCAGCAGCCAAGAGGGGACAGGGGACGGCGAGCAGTACTTC
abundance: -; j_gene: TRBJ1-1; d_gene: -; v_gene: TRBV4-3; CDR3aa: CASSQDGNSNTEAFF; CDR3nt: TGCGCCAGCAGCCAAGATGGGAACTCGAACACTGAAGCTTTCTTT
abundance: -; j_gene: TRBJ2-3; d_gene: -; v_gene: TRBV4-3; CDR3aa: CASSQEEGIADTQYF; CDR3nt: TGCGCCAGCAGCCAAGAGGAAGGGATTGCAGATACGCAGTATTTT
abundance: -; j_gene: TRBJ2-5; d_gene: TRBD2; v_gene: TRBV7-6; CDR3aa: CASSLGASGGQTQYF; CDR3nt: TGTGCCAGCAGCTTAGGGGCTAGCGGGGGGCAGACCCAGTACTTC
abundance: -; j_gene: TRBJ1-1; d_gene: -; v_gene: TRBV4-3; CDR3aa: CASSPYRGGNTEAFF; CDR3nt: TGCGCCAGCAGCCCGTACCGGGGGGGGAACACTGAAGCTTTCTTT
abundance: -; j_gene: TRBJ2-7; d_gene: TRBD1; v_gene: TRBV13; CDR3aa: CASSPRQGSSYEQYF; CDR3nt: TGTGCCAGCAGCCCGAGACAGGGAAGCTCCTACGAGCAGTACTTC
abundance: -; j_gene: TRBJ2-5; d_gene: -; v_gene: TRBV10-1; CDR3aa: CASSDPPEETQYF; CDR3nt: TGCGCCAGCAGTGACCCTCCAGAGGAGACCCAGTACTTC
abundance: -; j_gene: TRBJ1-1; d_gene: -; v_gene: TRBV7-9; CDR3aa: CASSSYWGNTEAFF; CDR3nt: TGTGCCAGCAGCTCATACTGGGGGAACACTGAAGCTTTCTTT
abundance: -; j_gene: TRBJ2-5; d_gene: -; v_gene: TRBV5-1; CDR3aa: CASSLVDPETQYF; CDR3nt: TGCGCCAGCAGCTTGGTAGACCCGGAGACCCAGTACTTC
abundance: -; j_gene: TRBJ2-7; d_gene: -; v_gene: TRBV18; CDR3aa: CASSTVTYEQYF; CDR3nt: TGTGCCAGCTCTACAGTTACCTACGAGCAGTACTTC
abundance: -; j_gene: TRBJ2-7; d_gene: TRBD1; v_gene: TRBV29-1; CDR3aa: CSAKDGDRGYEQYF; CDR3nt: TGCAGCGCTAAGGATGGGGACAGGGGTTACGAGCAGTACTTC
abundance: -; j_gene: TRBJ1-2; d_gene: TRBD1; v_gene: TRBV30; CDR3aa: CACPGQGHYGYTF; CDR3nt: TGTGCCTGTCCGGGACAGGGGCACTATGGCTACACCTTC
abundance: -; j_gene: TRBJ2-3; d_gene: -; v_gene: TRBV4-3; CDR3aa: CASSQDGPPVGRVTDTQYF; CDR3nt: TGCGCCAGCAGCCAAGATGGCCCGCCTGTGGGCAGGGTGACAGATACGCAGTATTTT
abundance: -; j_gene: TRBJ1-2; d_gene: -; v_gene: TRBV6-1; CDR3aa: CASTRTATNYGYTF; CDR3nt: TGTGCCAGCACGCGAACAGCGACTAACTATGGCTACACCTTC
abundance: few; j_gene: TRBJ2-7; d_gene: -; v_gene: TRBV9; CDR3aa: CASIEGGPYEQYF; CDR3nt: TGTGCCAGCATCGAAGGGGGACCCTACGAGCAGTACTTC
abundance: once; j_gene: TRBJ2-5; d_gene: -; v_gene: TRBV4-1; CDR3aa: CASSQDWETQYF; CDR3nt: TGCGCCAGCAGCCAAGATTGGGAGACCCAGTACTTC
abundance: -; j_gene: TRBJ1-4; d_gene: -; v_gene: TRBV29-1; CDR3aa: CSVVIGGEKLFF; CDR3nt: TGCAGCGTGGTTATAGGCGGAGAAAAACTGTTTTTT
abundance: few; j_gene: TRBJ2-1; d_gene: -; v_gene: TRBV10-3; CDR3aa: CAISEGFGGNEQFF; CDR3nt: TGTGCCATCAGTGAAGGATTCGGAGGCAATGAGCAGTTCTTC
abundance: -; j_gene: TRBJ2-2; d_gene: -; v_gene: TRBV5-6; CDR3aa: CASSLAFRGDTGELFF; CDR3nt: TGTGCCAGCAGCTTGGCCTTCCGGGGTGACACCGGGGAGCTGTTTTTT
abundance: -; j_gene: TRBJ1-5; d_gene: -; v_gene: TRBV29-1; CDR3aa: CSVVRGGQPQHF; CDR3nt: TGCAGCGTTGTAAGGGGGGGTCAGCCCCAGCATTTT
abundance: -; j_gene: TRBJ2-3; d_gene: -; v_gene: TRBV2; CDR3aa: CASSRGPSTDTQYF; CDR3nt: TGTGCCAGCAGCCGGGGACCTAGCACAGATACGCAGTATTTT
abundance: -; j_gene: TRBJ1-3; d_gene: -; v_gene: TRBV29-1; CDR3aa: CSGYDDRTSGNTIYF; CDR3nt: TGCAGCGGTTATGATGACCGTACCTCTGGAAACACCATATATTTT
abundance: -; j_gene: TRBJ2-3; d_gene: -; v_gene: TRBV7-3; CDR3aa: CASSSPGGTDTQYF; CDR3nt: TGTGCCAGCAGCTCACCAGGGGGGACAGATACGCAGTATTTT
abundance: once; j_gene: TRBJ1-2; d_gene: TRBD1; v_gene: TRBV6-6; CDR3aa: CASSYSTGHGYTF; CDR3nt: TGTGCCAGCAGTTACTCGACAGGGCATGGCTACACCTTC
abundance: few; j_gene: TRBJ2-3; d_gene: -; v_gene: TRBV7-6; CDR3aa: CASSFGTAGSTDTQYF; CDR3nt: TGTGCCAGCAGCTTCGGGACAGCGGGGAGTACAGATACGCAGTATTTT
abundance: -; j_gene: TRBJ1-6; d_gene: -; v_gene: TRBV14; CDR3aa: CASSQSFRGEDNSPLHF; CDR3nt: TGTGCCAGCAGCCAAAGTTTTAGAGGGGAGGACAATTCACCCCTCCACTTT
abundance: few; j_gene: TRBJ2-1; d_gene: -; v_gene: TRBV11-2; CDR3aa: CASSLGWTDEQFF; CDR3nt: TGTGCCAGCAGCTTAGGATGGACGGATGAGCAGTTCTTC
abundance: -; j_gene: TRBJ2-7; d_gene: -; v_gene: TRBV19; CDR3aa: CATTAPQSYEQYF; CDR3nt: TGTGCCACAACCGCTCCGCAGTCCTACGAGCAGTACTTC
abundance: few; j_gene: TRBJ2-7; d_gene: TRBD2; v_gene: TRBV7-6; CDR3aa: CASSGTSGALSEQYF; CDR3nt: TGTGCCAGCAGCGGGACTAGCGGGGCGCTAAGCGAGCAGTACTTC
abundance: many; j_gene: TRBJ2-1; d_gene: TRBD2; v_gene: TRBV9; CDR3aa: CASSVQLAAVNEQFF; CDR3nt: TGTGCCAGCAGCGTACAACTAGCGGCCGTCAATGAGCAGTTCTTC
abundance: few; j_gene: TRBJ2-7; d_gene: -; v_gene: TRBV19; CDR3aa: CASRTNAGEEQYF; CDR3nt: TGTGCCAGTAGGACAAACGCAGGAGAGGAGCAGTACTTC
abundance: -; j_gene: TRBJ2-5; d_gene: TRBD1; v_gene: TRBV19; CDR3aa: CATGQEETQYF; CDR3nt: TGTGCCACCGGACAGGAAGAGACCCAGTACTTC
abundance: -; j_gene: TRBJ2-7; d_gene: -; v_gene: TRBV30; CDR3aa: CAWSEDPQGPYEQYF; CDR3nt: TGTGCCTGGAGCGAGGACCCCCAGGGGCCCTACGAGCAGTACTTC
abundance: -; j_gene: TRBJ2-7; d_gene: -; v_gene: TRBV30; CDR3aa: CAWSDSGLQQYF; CDR3nt: TGTGCCTGGAGTGACTCAGGATTGCAGCAGTACTTC
abundance: few; j_gene: TRBJ1-2; d_gene: -; v_gene: TRBV30; CDR3aa: CAWSAQLRNRIGYTF; CDR3nt: TGTGCCTGGAGTGCCCAACTCAGGAATCGCATTGGCTACACCTTC
abundance: -; j_gene: TRBJ2-3; d_gene: TRBD2; v_gene: TRBV6-4; CDR3aa: CASSPGLAGTYDTQYF; CDR3nt: TGTGCCAGCAGCCCCGGTCTAGCGGGGACCTACGATACGCAGTATTTT
abundance: -; j_gene: TRBJ2-2; d_gene: -; v_gene: TRBV6-1; CDR3aa: CASSETLTGNTGELFF; CDR3nt: TGTGCCAGCAGTGAGACACTGACAGGGAACACCGGGGAGCTGTTTTTT
abundance: -; j_gene: TRBJ2-7; d_gene: -; v_gene: TRBV5-1; CDR3aa: CASKVGSGPYEQYF; CDR3nt: TGCGCCAGCAAGGTTGGGAGCGGGCCGTACGAGCAGTACTTC
abundance: -; j_gene: TRBJ1-5; d_gene: -; v_gene: TRBV6-5; CDR3aa: CASSLQQGDQPQHF; CDR3nt: TGTGCCAGCAGCCTGCAACAGGGTGATCAGCCCCAGCATTTT